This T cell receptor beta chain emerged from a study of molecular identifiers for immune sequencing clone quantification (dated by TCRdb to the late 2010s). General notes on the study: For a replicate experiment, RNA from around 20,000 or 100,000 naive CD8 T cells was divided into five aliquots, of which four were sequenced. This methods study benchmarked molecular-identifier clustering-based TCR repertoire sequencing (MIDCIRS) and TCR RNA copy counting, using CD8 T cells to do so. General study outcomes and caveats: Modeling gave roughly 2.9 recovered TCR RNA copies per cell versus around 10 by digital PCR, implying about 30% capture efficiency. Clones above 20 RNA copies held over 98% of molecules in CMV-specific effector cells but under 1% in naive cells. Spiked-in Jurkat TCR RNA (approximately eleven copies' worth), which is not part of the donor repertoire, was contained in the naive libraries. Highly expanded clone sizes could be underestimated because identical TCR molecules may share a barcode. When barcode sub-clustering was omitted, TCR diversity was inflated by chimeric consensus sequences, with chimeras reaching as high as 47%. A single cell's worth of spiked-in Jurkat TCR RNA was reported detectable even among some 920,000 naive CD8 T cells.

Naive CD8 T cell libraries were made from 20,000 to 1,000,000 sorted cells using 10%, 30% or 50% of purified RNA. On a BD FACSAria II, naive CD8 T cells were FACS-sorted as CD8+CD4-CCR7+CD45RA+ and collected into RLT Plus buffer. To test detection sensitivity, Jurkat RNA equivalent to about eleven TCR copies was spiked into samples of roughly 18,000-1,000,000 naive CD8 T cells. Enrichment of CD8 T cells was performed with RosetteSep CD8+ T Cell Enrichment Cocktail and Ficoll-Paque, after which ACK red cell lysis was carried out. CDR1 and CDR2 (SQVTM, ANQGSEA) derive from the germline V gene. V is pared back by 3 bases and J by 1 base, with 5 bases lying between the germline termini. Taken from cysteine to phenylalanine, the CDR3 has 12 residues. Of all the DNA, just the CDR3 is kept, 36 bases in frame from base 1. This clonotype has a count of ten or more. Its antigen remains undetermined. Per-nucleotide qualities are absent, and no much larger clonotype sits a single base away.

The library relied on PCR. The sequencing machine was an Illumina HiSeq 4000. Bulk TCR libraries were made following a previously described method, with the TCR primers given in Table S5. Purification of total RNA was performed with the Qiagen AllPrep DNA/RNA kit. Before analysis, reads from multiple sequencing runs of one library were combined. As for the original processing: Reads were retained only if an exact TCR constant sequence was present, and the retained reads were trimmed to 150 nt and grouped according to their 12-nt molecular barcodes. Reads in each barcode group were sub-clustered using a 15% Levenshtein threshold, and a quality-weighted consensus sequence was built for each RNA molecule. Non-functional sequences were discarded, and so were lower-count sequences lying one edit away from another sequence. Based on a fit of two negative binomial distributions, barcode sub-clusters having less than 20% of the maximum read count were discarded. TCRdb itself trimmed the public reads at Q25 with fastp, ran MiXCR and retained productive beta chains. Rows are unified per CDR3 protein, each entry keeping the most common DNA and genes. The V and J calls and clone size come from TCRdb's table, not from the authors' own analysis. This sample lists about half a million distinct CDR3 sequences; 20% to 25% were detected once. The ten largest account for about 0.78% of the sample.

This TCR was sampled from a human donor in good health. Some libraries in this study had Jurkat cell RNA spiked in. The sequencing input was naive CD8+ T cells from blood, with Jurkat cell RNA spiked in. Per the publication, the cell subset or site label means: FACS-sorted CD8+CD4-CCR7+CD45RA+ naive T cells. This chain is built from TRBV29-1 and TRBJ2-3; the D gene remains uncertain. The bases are TGCAGCGTTGACCCGGGCACAGATACGCAGTATTTT. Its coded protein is CSVDPGTDTQYF.